This T cell receptor beta chain was identified in a study of cytomegalovirus exposure and HLA in healthy donors. Overall study: A subsequent analysis stated that the 120 validation repertoires were run on the same platform as the 600 to 750 first-cohort repertoires. Study results and limitations: Subsequent analysis showed first-cohort TCR clusters tending to co-occur in around 110 validation repertoires. A few CMV-associated chains were confirmed in vitro to be specific for CMV antigens. A list of roughly 180 TCR beta chains associated with cytomegalovirus was given.

The CDR3 extends over 12 amino acids. V dropped 0 bases and J dropped 8 bases, with 7 bases sitting between them. The germline CDR1 and CDR2 sequences are SGHNT and YYREEE (reference sequence). A word on this clone: Its antigen is as yet unknown.

TCRdb's copy holds only in-frame clones and misses some; the assay was immunoSEQ multiplex PCR. The sample yields approximately 180,000 clones, roughly 88% seen once. The gene calls are TRBV5-4 and TRBJ2-3, with unresolved D. The source of this sequence is a woman aged 18-29 years in good health and CMV-seronegative. Material: PBMCs. The CDR3 loop is CASSLGLGTQYF. DNA for the CDR3: TGTGCCAGCAGCTTGGGACTGGGTACGCAGTATTTT.